What follows is one T cell receptor beta chain and its context. This specimen belongs to a study of blood T cell repertoires in COVID-19. V was clipped by 2 bases and J by 3 bases, with 17 bases between them. The CDR3 totals 16 residues. CDR1 and CDR2 from the germline V gene are SGHVS and FQNEAQ. Sequencing was performed with immunoSEQ multiplex PCR; in TCRdb, only in-frame clones are kept and a portion is missing. The sample holds 270,000 or so clones, more than 70% seen once. The receptor comes from a middle-aged woman with acute COVID-19. V is TRBV7-8 and J is TRBJ2-7; a weak D match, TRBD2 (6 bases). Sequenced input: PBMCs or T cells enriched from blood (not recorded which). The CDR3 DNA reads as TGTGCCAGCAGCTTACGATTGATAGCGGATAGCTACGAGCAGTACTTC. It yields the protein CASSLRLIADSYEQYF.